A selection of T cell receptor beta chains follows, all from one sample in a study of human T cells and chemical hapten exposure. TCRdb reprocessed the RACE reads via MiXCR and lists one record per CDR3 protein. The sample lists 75,000 to 90,000 distinct CDR3 sequences, roughly 7.1% occurring once. The specimen comprised whole blood, sampled in connection with sensitization to the hapten diphenylcyclopropenone (DPC). These receptors all come from a woman aged 25 to 45 with alopecia areata. Some clones in this sample may be carry-over from other donors' samples. The CDR3 runs from the conserved cysteine through the conserved F or W.

V gene	CDR3 protein
TRBV6-5	CASSYFAGGGTDTQYF
TRBV5-1	CASSLPEHMNTGELFF
TRBV7-8	CASSFGTYNSPLHF
TRBV20-1	CSARSGTFYEQYF
TRBV3-1	CASSPRAQGKTQYF
TRBV29-1	CSVGQGSTVDTIYF
TRBV11-2	CASSSLQGAVGYTF
TRBV12-3/TRBV12-4	CASSLGGRISVLNTEAFF
TRBV6-4	CASSDSGLAGPDTQYF
TRBV29-1	CSASRGMKDTQYF
TRBV29-1	CSLRGGISTDTQYF